This T cell receptor (beta chain) was sequenced in a study of T cells of healthy individuals. V lost 0 bases and J 0 bases, leaving 7 bases between the germline ends. This CDR3 contains 15 residues. Germline V CDR1 and CDR2: LGHNA, YSLEER. Each CDR3 protein gets one entry after TCRdb re-called the 5' RACE reads with MiXCR. The sample consists of 45,000 to 60,000 distinct CDR3 sequences, under 15% of them appearing once. This clonotype was picked up a small number of times. The chain employs TRBV4-3 and TRBJ2-3, with D possibly TRBD1 on 6 matching bases. This clonotype originated in a human donor in good health. This chain's CDR3 is CASSQEQGSTDTQYF. The CDR3 nucleotides are TGCGCCAGCAGCCAAGAACAGGGAAGCACAGATACGCAGTATTTT.